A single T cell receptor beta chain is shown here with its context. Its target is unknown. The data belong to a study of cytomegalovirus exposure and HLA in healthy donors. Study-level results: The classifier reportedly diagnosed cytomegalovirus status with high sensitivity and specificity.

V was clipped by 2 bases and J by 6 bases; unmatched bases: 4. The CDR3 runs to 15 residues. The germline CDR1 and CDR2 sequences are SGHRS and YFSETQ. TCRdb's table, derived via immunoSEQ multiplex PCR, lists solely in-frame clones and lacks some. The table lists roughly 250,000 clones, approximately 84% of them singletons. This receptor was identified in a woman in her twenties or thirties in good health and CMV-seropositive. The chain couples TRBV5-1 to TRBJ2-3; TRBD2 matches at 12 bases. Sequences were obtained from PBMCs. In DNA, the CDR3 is TGCGCCAGCAGCTTCCCTAGCGGGAGGGAGGATACGCAGTATTTT. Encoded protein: CASSFPSGREDTQYF.